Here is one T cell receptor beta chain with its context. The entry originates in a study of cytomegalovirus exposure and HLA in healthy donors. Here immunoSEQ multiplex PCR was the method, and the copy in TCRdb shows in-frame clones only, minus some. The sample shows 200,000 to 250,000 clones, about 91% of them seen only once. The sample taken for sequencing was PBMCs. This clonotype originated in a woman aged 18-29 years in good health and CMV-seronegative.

The CDR3 DNA reads TGTGCCAGCAGCTACCTACAGGGCACGGGCTACACCTTC. Amino acids: CASSYLQGTGYTF. The chain is built from TRBV7-9 and TRBJ1-2; possibly TRBD1 for D (6 bases). The CDR3 has 13 residues. V lost 4 bases, J lost 8 bases, and 14 bases lay in between. Germline CDR1 is SEHNR and CDR2 is FQNEAQ (reference sequence).